This TCR beta chain was identified in a study of identical twins. Broader study findings: For out-of-frame alpha sequences shared by twins, low generation probability was in excess.

This clonotype was seen a few times. Its antigen is not identified. cDNA carried unique molecular identifiers, and a universal primer site was added by template switching. MiXCR, run by TCRdb on the 5' RACE reads, gives a single entry per CDR3 protein. The data show under 1 million distinct CDR3 sequences, 12% seen once. The data also belong to a second study, concerning yellow fever vaccine responses in identical twins.

This receptor was identified in a woman between 18 and 30 years old in good health. Sequencing was carried out using PBMCs.

The CDR3 DNA is TGTGCCAGCAGCCCGACCGGGCGGGGCCGGGATGAGCAGTTCTTC. This sequence encodes CASSPTGRGRDEQFF. The V and J genes are TRBV4-2 and TRBJ2-1; possibly TRBD2 for D (6 bases). V gave up 4 bases and J gave up 8 bases, with 18 bases separating them. The germline V gene has CDR1 LGHNA and CDR2 YNFKEQ. The CDR3 loop spans 15 amino acids.